The T cell receptor beta chain under discussion was sequenced for a study of T-cell memory formation after mild COVID-19. Study as a whole: Across donors, TCR clusters were largely donor specific. Overall study findings and caveats: Day 37-peaking second-wave clones had unconfirmed SARS-CoV-2 specificity.

V trimming: 5 bases; J trimming: 7 bases; junction bases outside the gene matches: 11. This CDR3 has 15 amino acids. Germline V CDR1 and CDR2: MNHEY, SVGAGI. 5'RACE, which relied on constant-segment primers, yielded TCR alpha and TCR beta cDNA libraries carrying sample barcodes and UMIs. TCRdb re-derived calls from the 5' RACE reads in MiXCR, one entry per CDR3 protein. The sample carries about 620,000 distinct CDR3 sequences, approximately 19% recorded once. This clonotype was recorded once. Antigen: not known. The chain employs TRBV6-5 and TRBJ2-7, with 10 bases matching TRBD1. This TCR derives from an adult woman who had mild COVID-19 (a few samples of this study predate the infection). Cell type and time point are not known. Source material: PBMCs or a T cell subset sorted from them (not recorded which). The CDR3 spells CASSGPGQGRSEQYF. CDR3 DNA sequence: TGTGCCAGCAGTGGTCCGGGACAGGGGAGGTCGGAGCAGTACTTC.